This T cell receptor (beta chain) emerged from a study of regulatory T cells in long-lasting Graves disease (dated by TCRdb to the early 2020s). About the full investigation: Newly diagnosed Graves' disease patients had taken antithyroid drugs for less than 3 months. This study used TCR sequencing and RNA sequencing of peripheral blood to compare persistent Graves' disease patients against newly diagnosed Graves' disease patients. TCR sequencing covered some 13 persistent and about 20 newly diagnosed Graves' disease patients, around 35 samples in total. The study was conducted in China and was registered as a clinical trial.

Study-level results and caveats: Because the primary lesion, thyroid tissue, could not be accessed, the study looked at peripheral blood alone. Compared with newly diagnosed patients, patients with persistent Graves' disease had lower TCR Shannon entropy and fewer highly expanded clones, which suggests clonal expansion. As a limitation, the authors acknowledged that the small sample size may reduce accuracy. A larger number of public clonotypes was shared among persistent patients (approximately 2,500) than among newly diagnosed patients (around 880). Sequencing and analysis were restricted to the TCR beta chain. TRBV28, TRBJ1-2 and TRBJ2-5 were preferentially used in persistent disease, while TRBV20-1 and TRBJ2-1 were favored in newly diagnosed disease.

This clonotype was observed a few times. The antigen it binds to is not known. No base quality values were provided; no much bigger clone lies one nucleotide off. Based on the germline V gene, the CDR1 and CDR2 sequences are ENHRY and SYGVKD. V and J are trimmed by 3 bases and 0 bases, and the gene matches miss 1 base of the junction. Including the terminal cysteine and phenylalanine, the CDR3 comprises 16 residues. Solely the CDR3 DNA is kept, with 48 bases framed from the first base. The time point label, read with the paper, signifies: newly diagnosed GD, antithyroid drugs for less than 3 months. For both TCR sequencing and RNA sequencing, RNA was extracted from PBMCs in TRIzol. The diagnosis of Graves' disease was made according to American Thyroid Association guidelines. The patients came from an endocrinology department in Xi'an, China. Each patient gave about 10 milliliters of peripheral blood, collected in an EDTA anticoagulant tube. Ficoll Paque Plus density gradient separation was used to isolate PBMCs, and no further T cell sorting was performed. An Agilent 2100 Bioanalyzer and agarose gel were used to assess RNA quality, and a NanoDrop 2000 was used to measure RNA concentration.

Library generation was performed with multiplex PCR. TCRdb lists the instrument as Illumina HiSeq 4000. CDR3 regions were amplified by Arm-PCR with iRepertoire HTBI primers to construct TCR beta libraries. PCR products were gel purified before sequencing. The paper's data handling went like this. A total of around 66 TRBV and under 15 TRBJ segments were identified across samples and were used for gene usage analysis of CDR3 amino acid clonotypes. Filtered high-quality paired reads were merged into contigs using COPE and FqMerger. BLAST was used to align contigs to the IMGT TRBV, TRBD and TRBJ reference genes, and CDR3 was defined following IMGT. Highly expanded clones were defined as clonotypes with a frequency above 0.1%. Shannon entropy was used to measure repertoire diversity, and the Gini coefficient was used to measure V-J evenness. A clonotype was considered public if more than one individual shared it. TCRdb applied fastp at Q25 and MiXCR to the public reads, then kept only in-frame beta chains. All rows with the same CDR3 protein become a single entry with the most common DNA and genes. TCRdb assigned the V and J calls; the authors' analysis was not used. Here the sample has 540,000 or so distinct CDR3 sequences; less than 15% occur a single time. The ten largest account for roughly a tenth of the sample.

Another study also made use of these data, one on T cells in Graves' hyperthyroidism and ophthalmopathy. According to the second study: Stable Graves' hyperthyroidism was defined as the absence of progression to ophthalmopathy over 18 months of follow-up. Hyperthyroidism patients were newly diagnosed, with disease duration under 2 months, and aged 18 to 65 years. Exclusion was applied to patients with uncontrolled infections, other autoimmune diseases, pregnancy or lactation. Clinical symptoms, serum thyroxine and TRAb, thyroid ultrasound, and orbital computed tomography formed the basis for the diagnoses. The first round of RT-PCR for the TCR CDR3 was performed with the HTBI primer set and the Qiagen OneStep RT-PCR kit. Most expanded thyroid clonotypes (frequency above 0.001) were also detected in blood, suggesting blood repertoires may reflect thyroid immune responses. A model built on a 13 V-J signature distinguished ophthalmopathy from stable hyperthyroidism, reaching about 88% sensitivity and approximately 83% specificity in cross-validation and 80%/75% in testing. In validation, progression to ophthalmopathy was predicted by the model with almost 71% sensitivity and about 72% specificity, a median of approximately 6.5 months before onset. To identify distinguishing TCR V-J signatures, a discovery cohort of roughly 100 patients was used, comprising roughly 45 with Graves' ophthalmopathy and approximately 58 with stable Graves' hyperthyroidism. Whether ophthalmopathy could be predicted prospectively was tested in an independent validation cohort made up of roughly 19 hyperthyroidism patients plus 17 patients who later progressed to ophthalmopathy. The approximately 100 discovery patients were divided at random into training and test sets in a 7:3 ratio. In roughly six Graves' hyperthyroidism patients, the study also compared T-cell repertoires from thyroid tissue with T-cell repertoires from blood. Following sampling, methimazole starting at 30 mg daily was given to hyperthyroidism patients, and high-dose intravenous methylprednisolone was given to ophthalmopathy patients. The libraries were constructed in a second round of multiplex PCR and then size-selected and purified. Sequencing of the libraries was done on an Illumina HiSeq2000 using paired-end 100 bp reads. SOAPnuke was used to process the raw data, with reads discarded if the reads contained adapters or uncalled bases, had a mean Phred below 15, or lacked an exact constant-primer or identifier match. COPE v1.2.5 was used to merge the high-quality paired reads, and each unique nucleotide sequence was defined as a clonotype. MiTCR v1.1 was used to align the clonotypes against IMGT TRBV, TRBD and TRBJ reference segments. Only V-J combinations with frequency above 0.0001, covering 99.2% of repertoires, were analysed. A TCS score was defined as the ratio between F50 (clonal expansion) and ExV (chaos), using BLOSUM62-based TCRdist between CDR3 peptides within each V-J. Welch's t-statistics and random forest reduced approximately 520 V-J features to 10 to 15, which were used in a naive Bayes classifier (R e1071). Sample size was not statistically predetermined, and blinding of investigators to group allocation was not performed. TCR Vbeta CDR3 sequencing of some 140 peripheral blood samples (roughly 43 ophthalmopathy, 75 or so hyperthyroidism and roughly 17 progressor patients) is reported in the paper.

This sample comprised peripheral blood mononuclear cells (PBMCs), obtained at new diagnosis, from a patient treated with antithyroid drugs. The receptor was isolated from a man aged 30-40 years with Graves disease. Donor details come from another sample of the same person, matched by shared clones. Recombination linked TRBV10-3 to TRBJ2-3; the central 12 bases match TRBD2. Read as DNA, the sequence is TGTGCCATCAGTGAACTAGCGGGAGGTAGCACAGATACGCAGTATTTT. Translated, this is CAISELAGGSTDTQYF.